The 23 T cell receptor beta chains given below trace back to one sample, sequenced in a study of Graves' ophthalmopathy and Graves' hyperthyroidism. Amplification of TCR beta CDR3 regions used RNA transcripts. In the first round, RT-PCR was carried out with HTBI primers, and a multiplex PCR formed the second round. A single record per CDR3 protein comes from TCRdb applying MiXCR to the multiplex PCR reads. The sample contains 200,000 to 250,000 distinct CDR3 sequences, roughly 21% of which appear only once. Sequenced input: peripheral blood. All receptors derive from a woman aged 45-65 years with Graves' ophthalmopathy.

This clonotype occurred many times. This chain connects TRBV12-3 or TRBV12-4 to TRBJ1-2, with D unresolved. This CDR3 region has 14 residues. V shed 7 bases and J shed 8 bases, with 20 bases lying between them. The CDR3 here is CASTPLGLSYGYTF. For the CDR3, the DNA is TGTGCCAGCACCCCGCTGGGGTTATCTTACGGCTACACCTTC.

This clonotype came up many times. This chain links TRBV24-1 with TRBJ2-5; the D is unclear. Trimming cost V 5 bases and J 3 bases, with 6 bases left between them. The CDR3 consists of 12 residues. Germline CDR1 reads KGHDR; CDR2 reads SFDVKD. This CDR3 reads CATSASEETQYF. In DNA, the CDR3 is TGTGCCACCAGTGCGTCAGAAGAGACCCAGTACTTC.

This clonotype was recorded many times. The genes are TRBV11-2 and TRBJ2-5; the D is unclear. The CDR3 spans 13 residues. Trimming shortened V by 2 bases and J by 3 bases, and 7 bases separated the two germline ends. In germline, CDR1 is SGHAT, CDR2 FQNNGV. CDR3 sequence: CASSLPSKETQYF. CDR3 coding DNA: TGTGCCAGCAGCTTACCCAGTAAAGAGACCCAGTACTTC.

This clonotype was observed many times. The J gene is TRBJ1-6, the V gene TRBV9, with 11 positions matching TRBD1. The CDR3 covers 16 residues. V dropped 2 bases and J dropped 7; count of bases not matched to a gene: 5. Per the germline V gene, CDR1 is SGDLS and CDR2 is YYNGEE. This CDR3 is CASSVGQGAQNSPLHF. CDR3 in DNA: TGTGCCAGCAGCGTCGGACAGGGGGCGCAGAATTCACCCCTCCACTTT.

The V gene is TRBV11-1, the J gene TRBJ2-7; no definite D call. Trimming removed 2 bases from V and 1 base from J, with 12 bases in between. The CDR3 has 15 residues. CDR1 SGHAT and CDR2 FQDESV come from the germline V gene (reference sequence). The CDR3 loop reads CASSLRETESYEQYF. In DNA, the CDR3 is TGTGCCAGCAGCTTACGCGAAACGGAGTCCTACGAGCAGTACTTC.

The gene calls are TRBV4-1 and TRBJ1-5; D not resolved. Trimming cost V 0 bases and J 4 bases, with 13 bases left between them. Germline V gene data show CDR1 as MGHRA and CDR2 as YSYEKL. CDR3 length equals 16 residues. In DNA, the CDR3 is TGCGCCAGCAGCCAAGATTCGGGAGGAGGGAATCAGCCCCAGCATTTT. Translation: CASSQDSGGGNQPQHF.

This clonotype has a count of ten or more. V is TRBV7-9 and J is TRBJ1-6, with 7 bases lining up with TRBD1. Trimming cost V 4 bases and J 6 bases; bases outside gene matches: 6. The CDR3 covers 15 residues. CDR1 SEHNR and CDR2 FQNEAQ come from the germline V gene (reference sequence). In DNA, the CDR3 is TGTGCCAGCAGCTGGGGGGACAGCCCTAATTCACCCCTCCACTTT. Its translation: CASSWGDSPNSPLHF. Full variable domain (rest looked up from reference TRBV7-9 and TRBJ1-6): DTGVSQNPRHKITKRGQNVTFRCDPISEHNRLYWYRQTLGQGPEFLTYFQNEAQLEKSRLLSDRFSAERPKGSFSTLEIQRTEQGDSAMYLCASSWGDSPNSPLHFGNGTRLTVT.

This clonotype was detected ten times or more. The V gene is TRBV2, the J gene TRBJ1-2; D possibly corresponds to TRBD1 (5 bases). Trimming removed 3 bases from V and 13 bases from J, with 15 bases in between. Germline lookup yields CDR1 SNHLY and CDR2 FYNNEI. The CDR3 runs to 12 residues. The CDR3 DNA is TGTGCCAGCAGTGATGGGGACGGGAAGCGCACCTTC. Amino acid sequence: CASSDGDGKRTF.

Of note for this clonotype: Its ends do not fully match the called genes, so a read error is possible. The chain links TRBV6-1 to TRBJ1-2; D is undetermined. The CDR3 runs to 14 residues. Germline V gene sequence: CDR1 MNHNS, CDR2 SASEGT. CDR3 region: CASLEVNFNYGYNF. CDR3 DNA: TGTGCCAGTCTAGAAGTGAACTTTAACTATGGCTACAACTTC.

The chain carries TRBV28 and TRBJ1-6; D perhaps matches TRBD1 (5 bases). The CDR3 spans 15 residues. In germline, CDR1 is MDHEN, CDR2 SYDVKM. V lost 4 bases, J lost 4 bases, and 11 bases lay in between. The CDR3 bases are TGTGCCAGCAGTTACGGGACGGATTATAATTCACCCCTCCACTTT. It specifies CASSYGTDYNSPLHF.

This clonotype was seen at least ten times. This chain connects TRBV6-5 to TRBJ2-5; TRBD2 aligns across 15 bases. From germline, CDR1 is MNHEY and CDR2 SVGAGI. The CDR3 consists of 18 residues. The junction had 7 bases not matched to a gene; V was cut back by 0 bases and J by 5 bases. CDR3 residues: CASSYSTGLAGGDETQYF. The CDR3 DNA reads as TGTGCCAGCAGTTACTCGACAGGACTAGCGGGAGGGGACGAGACCCAGTACTTC.

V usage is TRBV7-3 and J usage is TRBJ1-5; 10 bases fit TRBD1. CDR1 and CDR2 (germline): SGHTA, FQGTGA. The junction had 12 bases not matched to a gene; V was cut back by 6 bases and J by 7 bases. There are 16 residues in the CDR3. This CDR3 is CASRLTPGQGLQPQHF. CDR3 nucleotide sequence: TGTGCCAGCAGGCTGACCCCGGGACAGGGGTTGCAGCCCCAGCATTTT.

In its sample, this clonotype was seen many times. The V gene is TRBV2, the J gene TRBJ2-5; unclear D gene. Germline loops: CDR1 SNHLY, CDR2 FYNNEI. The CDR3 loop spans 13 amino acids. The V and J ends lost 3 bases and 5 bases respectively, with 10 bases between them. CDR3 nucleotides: TGTGCCAGCAGTGAGGTCACCGGGGAGACCCAGTACTTC. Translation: CASSEVTGETQYF.

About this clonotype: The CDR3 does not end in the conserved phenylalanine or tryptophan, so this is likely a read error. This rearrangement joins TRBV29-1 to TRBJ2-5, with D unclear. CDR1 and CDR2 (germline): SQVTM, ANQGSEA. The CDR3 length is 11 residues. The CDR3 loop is CTVLIGKTQYY. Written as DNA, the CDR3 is TGCACCGTTCTCATTGGGAAGACCCAGTACTAC.

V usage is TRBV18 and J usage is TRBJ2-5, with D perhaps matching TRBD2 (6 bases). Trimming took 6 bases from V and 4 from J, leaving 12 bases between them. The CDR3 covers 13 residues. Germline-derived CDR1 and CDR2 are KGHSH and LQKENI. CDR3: CASSTGGGETQYF. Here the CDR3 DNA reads TGTGCCAGCTCTACCGGGGGAGGAGAGACCCAGTACTTC.

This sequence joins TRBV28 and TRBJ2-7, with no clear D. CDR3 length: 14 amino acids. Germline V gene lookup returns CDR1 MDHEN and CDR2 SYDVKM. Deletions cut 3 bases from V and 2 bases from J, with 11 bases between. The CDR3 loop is CASSFPRPPYEQYF. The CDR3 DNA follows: TGTGCCAGCAGTTTCCCTCGACCTCCCTACGAGCAGTACTTC.

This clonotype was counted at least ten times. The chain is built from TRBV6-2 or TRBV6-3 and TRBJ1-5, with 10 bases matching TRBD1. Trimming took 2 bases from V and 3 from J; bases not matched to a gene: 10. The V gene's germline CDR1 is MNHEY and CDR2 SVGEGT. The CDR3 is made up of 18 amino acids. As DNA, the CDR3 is TGTGCCAGCAGTTACCAAACTGGACAGGGGGTGCCCAATCAGCCCCAGCATTTT. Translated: CASSYQTGQGVPNQPQHF.

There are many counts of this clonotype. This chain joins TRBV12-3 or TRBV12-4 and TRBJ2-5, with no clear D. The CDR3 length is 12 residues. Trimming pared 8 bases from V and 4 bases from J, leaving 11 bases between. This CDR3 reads CASGQSGETQYF. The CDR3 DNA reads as TGTGCCAGCGGGCAGTCGGGAGAGACCCAGTACTTC.

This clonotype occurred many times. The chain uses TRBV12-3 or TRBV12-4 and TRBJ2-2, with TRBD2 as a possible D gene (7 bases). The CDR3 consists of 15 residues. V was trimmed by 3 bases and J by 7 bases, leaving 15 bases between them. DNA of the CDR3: TGTGCCAGCAGTTTTGGGGGGGCGCTTATCGGGGAGCTGTTTTTT. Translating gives CASSFGGALIGELFF.

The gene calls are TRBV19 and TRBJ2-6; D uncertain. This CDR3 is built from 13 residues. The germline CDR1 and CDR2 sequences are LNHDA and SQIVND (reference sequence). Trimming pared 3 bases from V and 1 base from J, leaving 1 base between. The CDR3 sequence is CASSISGANVLTF. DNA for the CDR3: TGTGCCAGTAGTATTTCTGGGGCCAACGTCCTGACTTTC.

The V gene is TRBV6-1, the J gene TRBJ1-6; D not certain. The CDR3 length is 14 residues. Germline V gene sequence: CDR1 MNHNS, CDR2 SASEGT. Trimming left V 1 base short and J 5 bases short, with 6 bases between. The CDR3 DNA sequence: TGTGCCAGCAGTGAAGGCGGCAATAATTCACCCCTCCACTTT. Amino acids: CASSEGGNNSPLHF.

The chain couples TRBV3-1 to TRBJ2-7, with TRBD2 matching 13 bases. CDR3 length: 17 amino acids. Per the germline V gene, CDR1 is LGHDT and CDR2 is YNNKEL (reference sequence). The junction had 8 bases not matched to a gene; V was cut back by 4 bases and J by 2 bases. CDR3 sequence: CASSRAPGTSGTYEQYF. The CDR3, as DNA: TGTGCCAGCAGCCGGGCCCCGGGGACTAGCGGGACCTACGAGCAGTACTTC.

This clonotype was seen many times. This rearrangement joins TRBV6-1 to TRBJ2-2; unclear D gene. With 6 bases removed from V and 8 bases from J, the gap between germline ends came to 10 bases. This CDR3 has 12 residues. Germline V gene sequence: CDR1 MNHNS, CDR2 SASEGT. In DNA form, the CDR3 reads TGTGCCAGCAGATCGTTGGTTGGGGAGCTGTTTTTT. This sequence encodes CASRSLVGELFF.